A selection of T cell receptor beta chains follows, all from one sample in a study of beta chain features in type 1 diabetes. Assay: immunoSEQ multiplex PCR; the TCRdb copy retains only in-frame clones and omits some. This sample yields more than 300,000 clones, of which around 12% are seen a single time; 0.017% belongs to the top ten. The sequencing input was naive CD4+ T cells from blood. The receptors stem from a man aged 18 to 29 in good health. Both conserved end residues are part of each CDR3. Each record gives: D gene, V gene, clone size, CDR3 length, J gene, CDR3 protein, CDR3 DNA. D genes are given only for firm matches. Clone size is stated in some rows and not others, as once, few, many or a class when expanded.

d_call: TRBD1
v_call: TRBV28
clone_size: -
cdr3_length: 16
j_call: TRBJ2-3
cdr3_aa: CASRAPGWDRDSTQYF
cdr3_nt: TGTGCCAGCAGAGCACCCGGCTGGGACAGGGATTCTACGCAGTATTTT

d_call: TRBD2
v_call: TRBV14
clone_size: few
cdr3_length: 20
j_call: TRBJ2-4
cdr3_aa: CASSQGVKAGVGWAKNIQYF
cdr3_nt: TGTGCCAGCAGCCAAGGAGTTAAAGCGGGAGTCGGTTGGGCCAAAAACATTCAGTACTTC

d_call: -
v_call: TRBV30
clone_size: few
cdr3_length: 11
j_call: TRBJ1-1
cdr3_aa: CAWSGRTEAFF
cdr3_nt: TGTGCCTGGAGTGGGCGGACTGAAGCTTTCTTT

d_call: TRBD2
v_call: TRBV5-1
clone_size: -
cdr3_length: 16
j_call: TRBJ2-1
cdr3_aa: CASSLPTSGASNEQFF
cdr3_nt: TGCGCCAGCAGCTTGCCGACTAGCGGGGCTTCCAATGAGCAGTTCTTC

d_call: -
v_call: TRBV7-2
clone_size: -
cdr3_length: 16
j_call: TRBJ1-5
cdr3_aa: CASSLVSGGSNQPQHF
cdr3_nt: TGTGCCAGCAGCTTAGTATCGGGGGGCAGCAATCAGCCCCAGCATTTT

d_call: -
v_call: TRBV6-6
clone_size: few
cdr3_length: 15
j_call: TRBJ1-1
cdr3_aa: CASIREWGMNTEAFF
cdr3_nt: TGTGCCAGCATCCGGGAATGGGGAATGAACACTGAAGCTTTCTTT

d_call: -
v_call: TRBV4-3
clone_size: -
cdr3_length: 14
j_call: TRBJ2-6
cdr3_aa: CASSVLSGANVLTF
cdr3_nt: TGCGCCAGCAGCGTCCTCTCTGGGGCCAACGTCCTGACTTTC

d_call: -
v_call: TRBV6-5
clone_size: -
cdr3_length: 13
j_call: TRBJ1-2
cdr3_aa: CASSYGALTGYTF
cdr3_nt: TGTGCCAGCAGTTACGGGGCGTTAACTGGCTACACCTTC

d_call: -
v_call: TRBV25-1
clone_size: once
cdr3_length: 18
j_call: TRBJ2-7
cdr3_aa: CASSEPPGVSGYSYEQYF
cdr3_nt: TGTGCCAGCAGTGAACCCCCAGGGGTCAGCGGTTACTCCTACGAGCAGTACTTC

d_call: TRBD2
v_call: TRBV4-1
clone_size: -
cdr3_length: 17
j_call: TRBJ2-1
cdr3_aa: CASSQLSGLAGGNEQFF
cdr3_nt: TGCGCCAGCAGCCAACTTTCAGGACTAGCGGGGGGCAATGAGCAGTTCTTC

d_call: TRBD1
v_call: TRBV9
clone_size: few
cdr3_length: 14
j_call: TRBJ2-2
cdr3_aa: CASSATGATGELFF
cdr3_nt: TGTGCCAGCAGCGCGACAGGGGCGACCGGGGAGCTGTTTTTT

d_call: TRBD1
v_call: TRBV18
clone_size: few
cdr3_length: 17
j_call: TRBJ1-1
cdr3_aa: CASSSIGTGLMNTEAFF
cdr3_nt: TGTGCCAGCTCATCCATCGGGACAGGGCTCATGAACACTGAAGCTTTCTTT

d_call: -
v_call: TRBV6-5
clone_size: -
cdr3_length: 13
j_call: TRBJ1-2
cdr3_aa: CASSRGQSYGYTF
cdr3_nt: TGTGCCAGCAGTCGAGGACAGTCTTATGGCTACACCTTC

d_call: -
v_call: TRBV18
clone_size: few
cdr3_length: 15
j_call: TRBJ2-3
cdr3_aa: CASSPAGAKADTQYF
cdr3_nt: TGTGCCAGCTCACCAGCGGGGGCAAAGGCAGATACGCAGTATTTT

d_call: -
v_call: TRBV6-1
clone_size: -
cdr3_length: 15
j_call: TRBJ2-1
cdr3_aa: CASRRVAPSYNEQFF
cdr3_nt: TGTGCCAGCAGGAGGGTGGCCCCCTCCTACAATGAGCAGTTCTTC

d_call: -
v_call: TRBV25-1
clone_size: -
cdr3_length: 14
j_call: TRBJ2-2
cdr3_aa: CASSFSAGTGELFF
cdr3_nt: TGTGCCAGCAGCTTCAGTGCCGGGACCGGGGAGCTGTTTTTT

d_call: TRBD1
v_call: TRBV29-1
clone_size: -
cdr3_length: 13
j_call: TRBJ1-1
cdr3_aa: CSVLKGAYTEAFF
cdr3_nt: TGCAGCGTTTTGAAGGGGGCTTACACTGAAGCTTTCTTT

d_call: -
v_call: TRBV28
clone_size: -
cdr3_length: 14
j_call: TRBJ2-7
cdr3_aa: CASSLSLLPYEQYF
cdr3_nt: TGTGCCAGCAGTTTAAGTCTTCTACCCTACGAGCAGTACTTC